The 9 T cell receptor beta chains in this list originate from one sample, sequenced in a study of cytomegalovirus exposure and HLA in healthy donors. Primers: 60 Vbeta forward and 13 Jbeta reverse. Using immunoSEQ multiplex PCR, the repertoire was profiled, and TCRdb retains in-frame clones only, with some absent. Of about 130,000 clones detected, over 60% appear once; the ten largest clones hold around 1.3%. The sequencing input was PBMCs. These receptor sequences come from a female donor in good health and CMV-seronegative.

This clone was detected only once. The chain uses TRBV7-6 and TRBJ2-1, with D possibly matching TRBD1 (5 bases). The CDR3 totals 18 residues. The V gene's germline CDR1 is SGHVS and CDR2 FNYEAQ. Deletions cut 5 bases from V and 7 bases from J, with 27 bases between. Written as DNA, the CDR3 is TGTGCCAGCAGCCGACAGTCTGCGACATCAGGGCATATTAATGAGCAGTTCTTC. Protein: CASSRQSATSGHINEQFF.

V gene TRBV6-5 combines with J gene TRBJ2-6; no clear D. CDR3 size: 14 residues. Per germline, CDR1 MNHEY and CDR2 SVGAGI. Trimming pared 10 bases from V and 2 bases from J, leaving 12 bases between. The CDR3 sequence is CAIGRSPGANVLTF. CDR3 DNA: TGTGCCATCGGCAGGTCACCTGGGGCCAACGTCCTGACTTTC.

This clone showed up just a few times. The chain recombines TRBV7-9 with TRBJ2-1; 8 bases map to TRBD2. The CDR3 has 15 residues. Germline CDR1 is SEHNR and CDR2 is FQNEAQ (reference sequence). Trimming removed 5 bases from V and 4 bases from J; junction bases left unmatched: 7. The chain's CDR3 is CASSRATGGYNEQFF. In DNA form, the CDR3 reads TGTGCCAGCAGCAGAGCAACGGGAGGGTACAATGAGCAGTTCTTC.

This clone was observed a single time. V gene TRBV5-1 combines with J gene TRBJ1-4; TRBD1 aligns across 7 bases. Germline CDR1 SGHRS, CDR2 YFSETQ. The CDR3 is 17 residues long. V lost 4 bases to trimming and J lost 5 bases; unmatched junction nucleotides: 14. The CDR3 here is CASSEGPAGQPNEKLFF. CDR3 DNA: TGCGCCAGCAGCGAGGGGCCTGCGGGACAGCCAAATGAAAAACTGTTTTTT.

V usage is TRBV4-1 and J usage is TRBJ1-3; 7 bases map to TRBD1. The CDR3 sequence is 15 residues long. Germline trimming cut 5 bases from V and 3 bases from J; bases unmatched to any gene: 7. Germline V gene data show CDR1 as MGHRA and CDR2 as YSYEKL. Here the CDR3 DNA reads TGCGCCAGCAGCTACCGGGACAGTGGTGGAAACACCATATATTTT. It specifies CASSYRDSGGNTIYF.

This clone was found a few times. The CDR3 DNA reads as TGTGCCAGTAGTACCCAACTAGCGGGGGGGCGAAATACGCAGTATTTT. It is translated as CASSTQLAGGRNTQYF. J is TRBJ2-3 and V is TRBV19, with 13 bases matching TRBD2. This CDR3 is built from 16 residues. V shed 4 bases, J shed 7 bases, and the junction held 8 bases outside the gene matches. Germline-derived CDR1 and CDR2 are LNHDA and SQIVND (reference sequence).

The chain joins TRBV11-2 to TRBJ1-3; D is ambiguous. The CDR3 runs 16 residues. Germline loops: CDR1 SGHAT, CDR2 FQNNGV. With 5 bases removed from V and 2 bases from J, the gap between germline ends came to 16 bases. CDR3 amino acids: CASSAPDRRPGNTIYF. The CDR3 DNA is TGTGCCAGCAGCGCACCCGATCGGAGACCTGGAAACACCATATATTTT. Variable domain in full (rest from reference TRBV11-2 and TRBJ1-3): EAGVAQSPRYKIIEKRQSVAFWCNPISGHATLYWYQQILGQGPKLLIQFQNNGVVDDSQLPKDRFSAERLKGVDSTLKIQPAKLEDSAVYLCASSAPDRRPGNTIYFGEGSWLTVV.

This clone was seen more than once but under ten times. V usage is TRBV4-2 and J usage is TRBJ2-1; 8 bases align to TRBD2. CDR1 and CDR2 from the germline V gene are LGHNA and YNFKEQ. The CDR3 sequence is 16 residues long. After removal of 0 bases from V and 4 bases from J, the junction contained 5 bases not matched to a gene. CDR3 region: CASSQDTSGSYNEQFF. CDR3 sequence (DNA): TGTGCCAGCAGCCAAGATACCAGCGGGAGTTACAATGAGCAGTTCTTC.

This clone was counted a few times. This chain connects TRBV6-1 to TRBJ2-6; D perhaps matches TRBD1 (6 bases). Trimming pared 6 bases from V and 1 base from J, leaving 10 bases between. The CDR3 sequence is 15 residues long. Germline V lookup: CDR1 MNHNS, CDR2 SASEGT. The CDR3 DNA sequence: TGTGCCAGCAGACCCCAGGGGTCTGGGGCCAACGTCCTGACTTTC. Translated: CASRPQGSGANVLTF.